Listed here are 23 T cell receptor beta chains from one sample, sequenced in a study of blood T cell repertoires in COVID-19. Clones were sequenced by immunoSEQ multiplex PCR, and TCRdb holds only the in-frame ones, with some missing. This table has fewer than 300,000 clones, roughly 88% appearing once. The specimen was peripheral blood. These receptors were taken from a human donor with COVID-19, enrolled during active disease. The donor label of this sample is uncertain.

This chain uses TRBV5-1 with TRBJ1-1; D perhaps matches TRBD1 (6 bases). CDR1 is SGHRS and CDR2 is YFSETQ in the germline V gene. V dropped 3 bases and J dropped 0 bases, with 15 bases sitting between them. This CDR3 region has 16 residues. The CDR3 DNA reads TGCGCCAGCAGCTCGAGCACAACAGGGTTGAACACTGAAGCTTTCTTT. Residues: CASSSSTTGLNTEAFF.

The rearrangement uses TRBV4-1 and TRBJ2-5, with TRBD2 identical over 11 bases. Germline CDR1 MGHRA, CDR2 YSYEKL. This CDR3 spans 18 amino acids. V shed 0 bases, J shed 5 bases, and the junction held 11 bases outside the gene matches. CDR3 protein: CASSQDTSGGFMIETQYF. The DNA of the CDR3 is TGCGCCAGCAGCCAAGATACTAGCGGGGGTTTTATGATTGAGACCCAGTACTTC.

The chain uses TRBV2 and TRBJ2-5; D possibly corresponds to TRBD2 (6 bases). V lost 6 bases and J lost 1, with 12 bases in between. The CDR3 runs to 14 residues. Germline V gives CDR1 SNHLY, CDR2 FYNNEI. Here the CDR3 DNA reads TGTGCCAGCAGCCCGATAGCGGCCCAAGAGACCCAGTACTTC. It encodes CASSPIAAQETQYF.

In DNA, the CDR3 is TGTGCCAGCAGTGAAGCGTGGGACAGGGGGGAGACCCAGTACTTC. It yields the protein CASSEAWDRGETQYF. The J gene is TRBJ2-5, the V gene TRBV6-1; 11 nucleotides line up with TRBD1. The CDR3 contains 15 residues. Trimming removed 0 bases from V and 5 bases from J; junction bases left unmatched: 2. CDR1 is MNHNS, CDR2 SASEGT, per germline.

This clone has only one observation. The V call is TRBV11-2, the J call TRBJ2-1; 8 bases align to TRBD2. CDR1 is SGHAT, CDR2 FQNNGV, per germline. The CDR3 is 15 residues long. The junction had 9 bases not matched to a gene; V was cut back by 6 bases and J by 5 bases. CDR3 nucleotide sequence: TGTGCCAGCAGGGTAGCGGGGAGGAGGGACAATGAGCAGTTCTTC. This encodes CASRVAGRRDNEQFF.

The genes are TRBV16 and TRBJ1-3, with 7 bases identical to TRBD1. V dropped 4 bases and J dropped 4; count of bases not matched to a gene: 7. Germline V gene sequence: CDR1 KGHSY, CDR2 FQNENV. The CDR3 consists of 15 residues. The CDR3 bases are TGTGCCAGCAGCCCCTATACAGGGGTCGGAAACACCATATATTTT. Translated: CASSPYTGVGNTIYF.

Concerning this clone itself: Mismatch with germline at one junction end may stem from a read error. The genes are TRBV29-1 and TRBJ1-2; TRBD1 might be the D (5 bases). The length of the CDR3 is 15 residues. Germline CDR1 is SQVTM and CDR2 is ANQGSEA. CDR3 in DNA: TGCAGCGCTGAAAACTGGGGCGTCCAGGCCTATGGCTACACCTTC. It is translated as CSAENWGVQAYGYTF.

CDR3 DNA sequence: TGCGCCAGCAGCTTGGACCGGGCGGGGGCTGAAGCTTTCTTT. This translates into CASSLDRAGAEAFF. The chain couples TRBV5-1 to TRBJ1-1, with a possible D match to TRBD1 (5 bases). The V end lost 0 bases, the J end lost 6 bases, and 12 bases lay between the germline ends. The CDR3 sequence is 14 residues long. From germline, CDR1 is SGHRS and CDR2 YFSETQ.

This clone was detected a few times. The rearrangement joins TRBV5-8 to TRBJ1-1, with unresolved D. This CDR3 is built from 15 residues. Germline CDR1 is SGHTS and CDR2 is YDEGEE. V was shortened by 1 base and J by 1 base, with 11 bases between the two germline ends. The CDR3, as DNA: TGTGCCAGCAGCTTGCGCGTCGGGAGGAACACTGAAGCTTTCTTT. Protein sequence: CASSLRVGRNTEAFF.

With regard to this clone: Sequence at one end of the junction differs from germline and may be a read error. The genes are TRBV6-6 and TRBJ2-7; D possibly corresponds to TRBD1 (6 bases). Germline V gene sequence: CDR1 MNHNY, CDR2 SVGAGI (reference sequence). The CDR3 runs 13 residues. CDR3 nucleotide sequence: TGTGCCAGCAGTTCGACAACCGGGACAAAGGTGGCCTTC. Protein product: CASSSTTGTKVAF.

In the case of this clone: This may stem from a read error, because a much larger clone lies one nucleotide away. The J gene is TRBJ1-5, the V gene TRBV7-9, with D unresolved. CDR1 is SEHNR, CDR2 FQNEAQ, per germline (reference sequence). V was trimmed by 3 bases and J by 5 bases, leaving 5 bases between them. The CDR3 is 12 amino acids. CDR3 sequence (DNA): TGTGCCAGCAGCTTTAATGATCAGCCCCAGCATTTT. Encoded protein: CASSFNDQPQHF.

The chain recombines TRBV6-1 with TRBJ1-4, with a tentative D call TRBD1 (6 bases). The CDR3 runs to 17 residues. Trimming removed 2 bases from V and 3 bases from J, with 16 bases in between. Germline V gives CDR1 MNHNS, CDR2 SASEGT. The CDR3 region has the DNA TGTGCCAGCAGTGAAACGGAACCGGGGACATCTAATGAAAAACTGTTTTTT. Residues: CASSETEPGTSNEKLFF.

V is TRBV28 and J is TRBJ1-4, with unresolved D. The CDR3 is 14 amino acids. The germline gives CDR1 MDHEN, CDR2 SYDVKM. Trimming cost V 1 base and J 15 bases, with 18 bases left between them. CDR3 bases: TGTGCCAGCAGTTTATCCTTTGGTCTGGCAGAAATGTTTTTT. As protein: CASSLSFGLAEMFF.

The V gene is TRBV5-4, the J gene TRBJ2-7; D gene uncertain. The V gene's germline CDR1 is SGHNT and CDR2 YYREEE (reference sequence). V lost 4 bases and J lost 0, with 14 bases in between. This CDR3 comprises 15 residues. The CDR3 reads CASSRDLPSSYEQYF. CDR3 nucleotide sequence: TGTGCCAGCAGCCGCGACTTACCAAGCTCCTACGAGCAGTACTTC.

This chain connects TRBV28 to TRBJ2-1, with D possibly being TRBD2 (6 bases). Germline V gene data show CDR1 as MDHEN and CDR2 as SYDVKM. Trimming removed 4 bases from V and 6 bases from J, with 22 bases in between. The CDR3 runs 17 residues. In DNA, the CDR3 is TGTGCCAGCAGTTCTCCCTCACTAGCCGGCCCAATCAATGAGCAGTTCTTC. Translating gives CASSSPSLAGPINEQFF.

This chain uses TRBV7-3 with TRBJ2-2; tentatively, D is TRBD2 (6 bases). CDR3 length: 15 residues. CDR1 SGHTA and CDR2 FQGTGA come from the germline V gene. V shed 4 bases and J shed 8 bases, with 17 bases lying between them. This chain's CDR3 is CASSSTGTLAGELFF. CDR3 DNA sequence: TGTGCCAGCAGCTCCACCGGGACTCTTGCGGGGGAGCTGTTTTTT.

This clone appeared a single time. The chain carries TRBV29-1 and TRBJ2-7, with 8 bases identical to TRBD1. V lost 6 bases and J lost 5; bases outside the gene matches: 6. Germline assignment: CDR1 SQVTM and CDR2 ANQGSEA. The CDR3 loop spans 12 amino acids. The CDR3 nucleotides read TGCAGCGTGGGGGACAGGTGGGACGAGCAGTACTTC. It encodes CSVGDRWDEQYF.

The V call is TRBV7-2, the J call TRBJ2-3; 10 nucleotides align to TRBD2. Germline CDR1 and CDR2: SGHTA and FQGNSA. The trim removed 5 bases at V and 3 bases at J, leaving 8 bases unmatched. The CDR3 runs to 16 residues. The CDR3 bases are TGTGCCAGCAGCCAGCAAGCTAGCGGGAGTACAGATACGCAGTATTTT. Residues: CASSQQASGSTDTQYF.

The chain recombines TRBV19 with TRBJ1-2, with D tentatively TRBD1 (6 bases). CDR1 is LNHDA and CDR2 is SQIVND in the germline V gene (reference sequence). The CDR3 consists of 18 residues. V was clipped by 6 bases and J by 4 bases, with 27 bases between them. This chain's CDR3 is CASSLTVPYKGTLYGYTF. CDR3 nucleotide sequence: TGTGCCAGTAGCCTTACGGTCCCATATAAAGGGACACTCTATGGCTACACCTTC.

The V call is TRBV6-5, the J call TRBJ1-5; D is uncertain. Germline V CDR1 and CDR2: MNHEY, SVGAGI. The V end lost 5 bases, the J end lost 4 bases, and 12 bases lay between the germline ends. The CDR3 length is 14 residues. The CDR3 nucleotides are TGTGCCAGCAGTCGTAGTCCCGATAATCAGCCCCAGCATTTT. This translates into CASSRSPDNQPQHF.

The chain has TRBV5-1 and TRBJ1-4; maybe TRBD1 (6 bases). V gave up 4 bases and J gave up 4 bases, with 14 bases separating them. The CDR3 totals 15 residues. Germline lookup yields CDR1 SGHRS and CDR2 YFSETQ. CDR3 coding DNA: TGCGCCAGCAGCGTTACAGGGTCCCGTAATGAAAAACTGTTTTTT. Encoded protein: CASSVTGSRNEKLFF.

V usage is TRBV5-6 and J usage is TRBJ2-2; D may be TRBD1 (6 bases). The CDR3 is 19 amino acids. With 4 bases removed from V and 4 bases from J, the gap between germline ends came to 26 bases. Per the germline V gene, CDR1 is SGHDT and CDR2 is YYEEEE. The CDR3 reads CASSERGSIRDTTTGELFF. In nucleotides, the CDR3 is TGTGCCAGCAGCGAAAGGGGGTCGATACGGGACACAACCACCGGGGAGCTGTTTTTT.

The chain is built from TRBV5-8 and TRBJ2-7; the D gene is possibly TRBD2 (6 bases). With 1 base removed from V and 7 bases from J, the gap between germline ends came to 12 bases. Germline-derived CDR1 and CDR2 are SGHTS and YDEGEE. The length of the CDR3 is 13 residues. The CDR3: CASSLTGRIEQYF. DNA of the CDR3: TGTGCCAGCAGCTTGACGGGGAGGATAGAGCAGTACTTC.